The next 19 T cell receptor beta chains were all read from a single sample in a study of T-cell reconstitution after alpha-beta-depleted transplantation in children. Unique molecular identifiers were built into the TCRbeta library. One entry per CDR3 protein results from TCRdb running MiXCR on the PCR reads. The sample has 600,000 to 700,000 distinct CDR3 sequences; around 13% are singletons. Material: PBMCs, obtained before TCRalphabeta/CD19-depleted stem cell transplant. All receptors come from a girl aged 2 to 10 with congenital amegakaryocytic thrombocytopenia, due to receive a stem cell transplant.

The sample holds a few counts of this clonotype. The CDR3 bases are TGTGCCAGCAGTGAATATGGAAGCCCCGAGGAGCAGTTCTTC. As protein: CASSEYGSPEEQFF. The V and J genes are TRBV25-1 and TRBJ2-1; D gene unclear. Trimming shortened V by 0 bases and J by 10 bases, and 13 bases separated the two germline ends. This CDR3 is built from 14 residues. Germline V gives CDR1 MGHDK, CDR2 SYGVNS.

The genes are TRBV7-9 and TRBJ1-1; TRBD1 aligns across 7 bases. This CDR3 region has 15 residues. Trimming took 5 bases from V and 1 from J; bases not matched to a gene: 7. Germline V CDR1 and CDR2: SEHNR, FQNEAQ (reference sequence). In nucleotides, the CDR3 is TGTGCCAGCAGCCCACCGAGGACAGGGAACACTGAAGCTTTCTTT. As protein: CASSPPRTGNTEAFF.

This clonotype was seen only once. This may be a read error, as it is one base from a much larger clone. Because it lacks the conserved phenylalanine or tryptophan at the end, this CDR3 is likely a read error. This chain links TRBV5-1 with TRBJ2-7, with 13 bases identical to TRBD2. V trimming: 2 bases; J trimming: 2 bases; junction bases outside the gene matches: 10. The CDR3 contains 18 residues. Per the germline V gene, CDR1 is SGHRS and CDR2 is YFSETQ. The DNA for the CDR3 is TGCGCCAGCAGCTTCGGACTAGCGGGAGCTCCCTTTACCTACGAGCAGTACTTG. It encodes CASSFGLAGAPFTYEQYL.

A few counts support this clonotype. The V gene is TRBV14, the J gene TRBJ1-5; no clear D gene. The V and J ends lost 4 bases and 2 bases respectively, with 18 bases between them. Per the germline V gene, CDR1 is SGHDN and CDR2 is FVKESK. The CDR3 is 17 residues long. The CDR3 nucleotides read TGTGCCAGCAGCCGGAAACAACTAGGGTCGGGCAATCAGCCCCAGCATTTT. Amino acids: CASSRKQLGSGNQPQHF.

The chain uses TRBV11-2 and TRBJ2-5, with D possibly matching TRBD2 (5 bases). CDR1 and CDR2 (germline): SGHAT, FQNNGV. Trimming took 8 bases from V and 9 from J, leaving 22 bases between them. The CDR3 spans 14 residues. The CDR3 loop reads CASSSSGFLVSQYF. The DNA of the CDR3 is TGTGCCAGCTCCTCCAGCGGCTTCCTAGTATCCCAGTACTTC.

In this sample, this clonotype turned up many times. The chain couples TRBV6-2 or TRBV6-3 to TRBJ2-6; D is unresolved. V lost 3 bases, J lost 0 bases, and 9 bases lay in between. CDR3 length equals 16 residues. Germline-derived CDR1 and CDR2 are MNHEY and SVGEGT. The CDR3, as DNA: TGTGCCAGCAGTTATGGTGGATACTCTGGGGCCAACGTCCTGACTTTC. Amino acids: CASSYGGYSGANVLTF.

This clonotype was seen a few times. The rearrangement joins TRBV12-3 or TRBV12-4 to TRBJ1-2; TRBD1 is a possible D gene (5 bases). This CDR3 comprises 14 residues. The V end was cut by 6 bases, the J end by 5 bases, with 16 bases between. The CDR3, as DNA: TGTGCCAGCAGCCCCCCCCACAGGAGATATGGCTACACCTTC. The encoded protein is CASSPPHRRYGYTF.

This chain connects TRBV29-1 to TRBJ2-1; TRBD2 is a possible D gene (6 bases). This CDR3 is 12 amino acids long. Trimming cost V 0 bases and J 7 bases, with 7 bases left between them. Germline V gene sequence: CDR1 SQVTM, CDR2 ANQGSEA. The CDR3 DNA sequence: TGCAGCGTTGAAGATGGGGGGAATGAGCAGTTCTTC. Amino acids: CSVEDGGNEQFF.

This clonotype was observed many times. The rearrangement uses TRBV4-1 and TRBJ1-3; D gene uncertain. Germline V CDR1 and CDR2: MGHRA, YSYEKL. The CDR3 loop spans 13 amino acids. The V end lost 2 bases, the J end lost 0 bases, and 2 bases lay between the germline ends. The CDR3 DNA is TGCGCCAGCAGCCAAAGCTCTGGAAACACCATATATTTT. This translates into CASSQSSGNTIYF.

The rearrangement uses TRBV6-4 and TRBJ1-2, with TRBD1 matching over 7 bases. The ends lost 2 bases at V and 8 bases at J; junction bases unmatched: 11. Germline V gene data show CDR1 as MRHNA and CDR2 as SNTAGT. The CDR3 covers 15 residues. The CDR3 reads CASSDDDRVVRGYTF. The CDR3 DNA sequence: TGTGCCAGCAGTGACGACGACAGGGTTGTGAGGGGCTACACCTTC.

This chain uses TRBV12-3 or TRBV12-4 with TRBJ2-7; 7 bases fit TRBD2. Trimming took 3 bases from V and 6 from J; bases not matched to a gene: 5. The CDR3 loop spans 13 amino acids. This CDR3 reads CASSLAGVGEQYF. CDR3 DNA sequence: TGTGCCAGCAGTTTGGCGGGAGTTGGCGAGCAGTACTTC.

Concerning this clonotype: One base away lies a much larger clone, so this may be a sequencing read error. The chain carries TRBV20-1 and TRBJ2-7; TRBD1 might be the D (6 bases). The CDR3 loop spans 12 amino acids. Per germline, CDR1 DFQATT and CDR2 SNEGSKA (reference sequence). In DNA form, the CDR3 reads TGCCGTGCTACCGGACAGTCCTACGAGCAGTACTTC. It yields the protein CRATGQSYEQYF.

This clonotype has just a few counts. CDR3 residues: CSASEALSGNTIYF. CDR3 nucleotide sequence: TGCAGTGCTAGCGAAGCGCTCTCTGGAAACACCATATATTTT. V and J are TRBV20-1 and TRBJ1-3; D gene unclear. Trimming took off 3 bases at V and 0 bases at J, with 9 bases between the two ends. The CDR3 spans 14 residues. CDR1 is DFQATT and CDR2 is SNEGSKA in the germline V gene (reference sequence).

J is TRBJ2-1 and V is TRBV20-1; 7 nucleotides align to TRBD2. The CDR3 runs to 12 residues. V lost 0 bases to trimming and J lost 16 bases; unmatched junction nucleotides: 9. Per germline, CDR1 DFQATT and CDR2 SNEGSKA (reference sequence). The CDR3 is CSARDHKRDPFF. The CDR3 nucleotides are TGCAGTGCTAGAGATCATAAGCGGGACCCATTCTTC.

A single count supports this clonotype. CDR3 nucleotide sequence: TGCAGTGCTCCCCCGGGCGCCTACAATGAGCAGTTCTTC. Translating gives CSAPPGAYNEQFF. This chain uses TRBV20-1 with TRBJ2-1; D is unclear. Germline values: CDR1 DFQATT, CDR2 SNEGSKA (reference sequence). The CDR3 has 13 residues. The V and J ends lost 5 bases and 2 bases respectively, with 10 bases between them.

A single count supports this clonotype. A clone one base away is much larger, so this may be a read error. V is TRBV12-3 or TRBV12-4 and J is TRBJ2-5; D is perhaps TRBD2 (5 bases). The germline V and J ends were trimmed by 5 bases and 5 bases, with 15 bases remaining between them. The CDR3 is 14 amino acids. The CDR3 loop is CASSIPAEAETQYF. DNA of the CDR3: TGTGCCAGCAGTATACCAGCGGAAGCGGAGACCCAGTACTTC.

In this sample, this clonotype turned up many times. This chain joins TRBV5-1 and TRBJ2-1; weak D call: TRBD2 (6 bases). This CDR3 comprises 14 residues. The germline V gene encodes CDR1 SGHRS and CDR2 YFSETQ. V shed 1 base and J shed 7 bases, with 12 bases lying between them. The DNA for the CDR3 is TGCGCCAGCAGCTTGACGGGAGAGATGAATGAGCAGTTCTTC. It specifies CASSLTGEMNEQFF.

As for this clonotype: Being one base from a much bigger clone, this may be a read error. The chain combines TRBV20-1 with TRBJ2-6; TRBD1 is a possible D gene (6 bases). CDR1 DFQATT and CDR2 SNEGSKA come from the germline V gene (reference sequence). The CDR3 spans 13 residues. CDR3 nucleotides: TGCAGTGCTATAGCGTCAGGGGCCAACGTCCCGACTTTC. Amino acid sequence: CSAIASGANVPTF.

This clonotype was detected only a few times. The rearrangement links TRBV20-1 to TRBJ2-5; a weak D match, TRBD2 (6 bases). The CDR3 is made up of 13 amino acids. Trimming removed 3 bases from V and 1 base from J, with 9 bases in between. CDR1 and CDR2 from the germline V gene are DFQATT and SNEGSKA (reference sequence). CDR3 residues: CSARASVQETQYF. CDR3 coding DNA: TGCAGTGCTAGGGCTAGCGTCCAAGAGACCCAGTACTTC.